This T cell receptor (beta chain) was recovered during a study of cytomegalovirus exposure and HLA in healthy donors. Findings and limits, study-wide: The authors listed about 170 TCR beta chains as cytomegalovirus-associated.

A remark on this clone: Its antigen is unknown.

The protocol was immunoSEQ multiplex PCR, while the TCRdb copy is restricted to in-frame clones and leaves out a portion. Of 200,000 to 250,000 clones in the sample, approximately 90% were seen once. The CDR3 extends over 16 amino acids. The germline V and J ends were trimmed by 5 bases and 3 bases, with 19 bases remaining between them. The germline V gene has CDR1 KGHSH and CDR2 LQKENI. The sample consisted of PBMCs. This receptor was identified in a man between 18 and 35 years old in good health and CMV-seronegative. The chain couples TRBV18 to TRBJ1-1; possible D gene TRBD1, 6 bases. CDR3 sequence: CASSTRYGGGDTEAFF. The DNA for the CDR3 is TGTGCCAGCTCAACCCGATACGGGGGGGGCGACACTGAAGCTTTCTTT.